Listed here is a single T cell receptor beta chain. This sample is drawn from a study of blood T cell repertoires in COVID-19. Here immunoSEQ multiplex PCR was the method, and the copy in TCRdb shows in-frame clones only, minus some. Of around 140,000 clones in the sample, around 89% were seen once. The V and J ends lost 1 base and 10 bases respectively, with 5 bases between them. This CDR3 contains 12 residues. CDR1 LGHNT and CDR2 FRNRAP come from the germline V gene. The sequence was obtained from a man between 50 and 59 years old with active or convalescent COVID-19. The rearrangement uses TRBV12-5 and TRBJ1-6; D ambiguous. The specimen was peripheral blood. CDR3 coding DNA: TGTGCTAGTGGTTTGGACCGGTCACCCCTCCACTTT. Its protein product is CASGLDRSPLHF.